This TCR beta chain emerged from a study of blood T cell repertoires in COVID-19. Study information: Sample material is recorded as cDNA or gDNA derived from T cells, B-cell-depleted T cells, or PBMCs.

Original handling: Quantification of nucleated cells was approximated via reference gene primer amplification. TCRdb's table, derived via immunoSEQ multiplex PCR, lists solely in-frame clones and lacks some. The V and J calls and clone size are taken from that table; D and trimming were inferred from the DNA. The sample lists tens of thousands of clones; 83% were seen once. The V end lost 0 bases, the J end lost 2 bases, and 15 bases lay between the germline ends. Germline V gives CDR1 LGHNA, CDR2 YNFKEQ. The CDR3 is made up of 17 amino acids. Sequencing input: peripheral blood. The sequence was collected from a human donor in a cohort sampled during active COVID-19. The V call is TRBV4-2, the J call TRBJ2-3, with D perhaps TRBD2 (6 bases). CDR3 sequence (DNA): TGTGCCAGCAGCCAAGATTTGCGGGACGGATTCACAGATACGCAGTATTTT. Its protein is CASSQDLRDGFTDTQYF.